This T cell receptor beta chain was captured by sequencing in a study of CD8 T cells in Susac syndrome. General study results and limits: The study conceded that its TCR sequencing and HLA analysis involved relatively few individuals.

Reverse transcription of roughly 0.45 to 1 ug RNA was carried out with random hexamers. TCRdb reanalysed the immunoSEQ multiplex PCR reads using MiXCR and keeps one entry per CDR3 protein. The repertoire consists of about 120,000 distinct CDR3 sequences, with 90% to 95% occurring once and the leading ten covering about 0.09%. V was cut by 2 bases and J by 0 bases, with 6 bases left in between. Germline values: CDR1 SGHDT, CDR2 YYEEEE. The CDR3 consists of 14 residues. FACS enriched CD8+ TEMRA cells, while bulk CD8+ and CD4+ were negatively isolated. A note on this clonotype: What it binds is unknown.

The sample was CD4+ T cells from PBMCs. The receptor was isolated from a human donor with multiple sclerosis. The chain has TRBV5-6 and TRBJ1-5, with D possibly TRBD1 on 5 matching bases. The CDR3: CASSLTGSNQPQHF. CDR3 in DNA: TGTGCCAGCAGCTTAACAGGTAGCAATCAGCCCCAGCATTTT.